These 18 T cell receptor beta chains were all obtained from the same sample, sequenced in a study of T cells in Graves' hyperthyroidism and ophthalmopathy. Authors of the study amplified TCR beta CDR3 regions from RNA transcripts. TCR CDR3 regions were first amplified by RT-PCR with HTBI primers. TCRdb redid the calling of the multiplex PCR reads with MiXCR, one entry per CDR3 protein. Of hundreds of thousands of distinct CDR3 sequences in the sample, approximately 25% were seen once. Sequences were obtained from blood. All receptors come from a woman in her twenties or thirties with Graves' ophthalmopathy.

This clonotype was seen a few times. The chain employs TRBV29-1 and TRBJ2-2; the D is unclear. V lost 7 bases, J lost 6 bases, and 9 bases lay in between. The germline V gene has CDR1 SQVTM and CDR2 ANQGSEA. This CDR3 region has 11 residues. The CDR3 DNA reads as TGCAGCGCCGTTACCTCCGGGGAGCTGTTTTTT. It yields the protein CSAVTSGELFF.

J is TRBJ2-5 and V is TRBV6-1; 8 nucleotides align to TRBD2. The V gene end was trimmed by 6 bases and the J gene end by 0 bases; junction bases not matched to a gene: 9. Germline assignment: CDR1 MNHNS and CDR2 SASEGT. The CDR3 covers 16 residues. The CDR3 sequence: CASSGLAFTYQETQYF. Written as DNA, the CDR3 is TGTGCCAGCAGCGGACTAGCTTTTACGTACCAAGAGACCCAGTACTTC.

This clonotype has at least ten counts. The V gene is TRBV9, the J gene TRBJ2-7; TRBD2 matches at 8 bases. Germline lookup yields CDR1 SGDLS and CDR2 YYNGEE. This CDR3 comprises 13 residues. The J segment lost 8 bases and the V segment lost 0 bases, leaving 4 bases of the junction unmatched. The CDR3 here is CASSVAAGGQQYF. CDR3 nucleotide sequence: TGTGCCAGCAGCGTAGCTGCGGGGGGACAGCAGTACTTC.

This clonotype came up many times. The rearrangement joins TRBV27 to TRBJ2-7, with 10 bases matching TRBD2. Germline CDR1 is MNHEY and CDR2 is SMNVEV (reference sequence). The CDR3 spans 15 residues. With V trimmed by 4 bases and J by 0 bases, 3 bases remained unmatched. CDR3 sequence: CASSSLAGDSYEQYF. CDR3 coding DNA: TGTGCCAGCAGTTCCCTAGCGGGGGACTCCTACGAGCAGTACTTC.

This clonotype came up once. The rearrangement links TRBV7-6 to TRBJ1-2, with a weak D call TRBD1 (5 bases). Germline values: CDR1 SGHVS, CDR2 FNYEAQ. The CDR3 runs 15 residues. The ends were cut back, 6 bases at V and 7 bases at J, with 21 bases in the middle. This CDR3 reads CASSLSQGSRGGYTF. The CDR3 bases are TGTGCCAGCAGTTTGAGTCAGGGTTCTCGTGGTGGCTACACCTTC.

V and J are TRBV12-3 or TRBV12-4 and TRBJ1-2; D is uncertain. This CDR3 has 14 residues. Between the trimmed V and J ends, which lost 5 bases and 5 bases, there was a span of 15 bases. This CDR3 reads CASSRVLRGYGYTF. The CDR3 nucleotides are TGTGCCAGCAGTCGGGTCCTGCGGGGTTATGGCTACACCTTC.

The table lists this clonotype with many counts. This chain connects TRBV12-3 or TRBV12-4 to TRBJ2-5, with 10 bases lining up with TRBD2. This CDR3 contains 15 residues. J lost 2 bases, V lost 0 bases, and 0 bases had no gene match. DNA for the CDR3: TGTGCCAGCAGTTTAGCTAGCGGGGGGCAAGAGACCCAGTACTTC. It specifies CASSLASGGQETQYF.

The gene calls are TRBV6-5 and TRBJ1-1; tentatively, D is TRBD1 (5 bases). Germline values: CDR1 MNHEY, CDR2 SVGAGI. Trimming cost V 0 bases and J 0 bases, with 8 bases left between them. CDR3 size: 15 residues. The CDR3 DNA reads TGTGCCAGCAGTTACTCGAAACAGGTGAACACTGAAGCTTTCTTT. It is translated as CASSYSKQVNTEAFF.

This clonotype has ten or more counts. This chain connects TRBV28 to TRBJ1-2; 7 bases are shared with TRBD1. The ends lost 2 bases at V and 2 bases at J; junction bases unmatched: 2. Germline CDR1 and CDR2: MDHEN and SYDVKM. The CDR3 covers 14 residues. The CDR3 sequence: CASSLIGGNYGYTF. In nucleotides, the CDR3 is TGTGCCAGCAGTTTAATAGGGGGCAACTATGGCTACACCTTC.

This clonotype was counted many times. This chain joins TRBV12-3 or TRBV12-4 and TRBJ1-2, with D hard to call. This CDR3 spans 14 amino acids. The V end was cut by 3 bases, the J end by 7 bases, with 15 bases between. For the CDR3, the DNA is TGTGCCAGCAGTTTCGTGGGAGCTGATCGTGGCTACACCTTC. Translation gives CASSFVGADRGYTF.

This clonotype appeared many times. The J gene is TRBJ1-1, the V gene TRBV20-1, with D perhaps matching TRBD1 (5 bases). Trimming stripped 0 bases from V and 8 bases from J, with 25 bases between. CDR1 and CDR2 from the germline V gene are DFQATT and SNEGSKA (reference sequence). CDR3 length: 17 amino acids. The chain's CDR3 is CSARDFRETAPLGEAFF. Here the CDR3 DNA reads TGCAGTGCTAGAGATTTCAGAGAGACAGCCCCTTTGGGGGAAGCTTTCTTT.

This clonotype was recorded at least ten times. The rearrangement uses TRBV20-1 and TRBJ2-5; D gene unclear. The germline V gene encodes CDR1 DFQATT and CDR2 SNEGSKA (reference sequence). The CDR3 extends over 15 amino acids. V lost 4 bases and J 2 bases, leaving 17 bases between the germline ends. The CDR3 DNA sequence: TGCAGTGCTAAGGTCCCCTCCCTGCGGCAAGAGACCCAGTACTTC. Encoded protein: CSAKVPSLRQETQYF.

This clonotype was picked up many times. The V call is TRBV9, the J call TRBJ2-7; 8 bases line up with TRBD2. V shed 0 bases and J 7 bases; nucleotides not matched to a gene: 9. This CDR3 spans 15 amino acids. Per germline, CDR1 SGDLS and CDR2 YYNGEE. CDR3 nucleotide sequence: TGTGCCAGCAGCGTAGGAGGACTAGCTGTTGGAGAGCAGTACTTC. The encoded protein is CASSVGGLAVGEQYF.

This clonotype showed up many times. The genes are TRBV7-2 and TRBJ2-7; D gene unclear. The CDR3 covers 14 residues. CDR1 is SGHTA and CDR2 is FQGNSA in the germline V gene. V was pared by 3 bases and J by 0 bases, with 9 bases between. DNA for the CDR3: TGTGCCAGCAGCTTGGGCAGGCACTCCTACGAGCAGTACTTC. This codes for CASSLGRHSYEQYF.

This clonotype was seen many times. This rearrangement joins TRBV28 to TRBJ1-2; TRBD1 matches 9 bases. V gave up 3 bases and J gave up 3 bases; unmatched junction bases: 2. There are 14 residues in the CDR3. Germline V CDR1 and CDR2: MDHEN, SYDVKM. DNA of the CDR3: TGTGCCAGCAGTTTTGGACAGGGGCACTATGGCTACACCTTC. It codes for CASSFGQGHYGYTF.

Ten or more counts support this clonotype. The genes are TRBV5-1 and TRBJ2-5; D possibly corresponds to TRBD1 (6 bases). Trimming pared 3 bases from V and 5 bases from J, leaving 11 bases between. The CDR3 sequence is 13 residues long. The V gene's germline CDR1 is SGHRS and CDR2 YFSETQ. This chain's CDR3 is CASSSTGIETQYF. CDR3 DNA sequence: TGCGCCAGCAGCTCAACAGGGATTGAGACCCAGTACTTC.

In its sample, this clonotype was seen a few times. This sequence joins TRBV6-1 and TRBJ2-2, with 10 bases lining up with TRBD2. With V trimmed by 4 bases and J by 5 bases, 7 bases remained unmatched. The CDR3 loop spans 16 amino acids. The germline CDR1 and CDR2 sequences are MNHNS and SASEGT. The CDR3 nucleotides are TGTGCCAGCAGTGGGCGAGCGGGGGGGCGAACCGGGGAGCTGTTTTTT. This gives the protein CASSGRAGGRTGELFF.

The chain is built from TRBV20-1 and TRBJ1-5, with D uncertain. The V end lost 3 bases, the J end lost 8 bases, and 11 bases lay between the germline ends. CDR1 and CDR2 from the germline V gene are DFQATT and SNEGSKA (reference sequence). The CDR3 is 12 amino acids. The CDR3 DNA sequence: TGCAGTGCTAGGGACGGCGGGGAGCCCCAGCATTTT. Translation gives CSARDGGEPQHF.